This entry lists 26 T cell receptor beta chains sequenced from one sample in a study of blood T cell repertoires in COVID-19. Data came from immunoSEQ multiplex PCR; TCRdb stores just in-frame clones and leaves some out. The table lists under 150,000 clones, just under 90% of them singletons. Sequencing was performed on peripheral blood. These receptor sequences come from a woman between 35 and 50 years old with acute or convalescent COVID-19.

This clone was seen more than once but under ten times. The chain uses TRBV12-3 or TRBV12-4 and TRBJ1-1; 8 nucleotides line up with TRBD1. The CDR3 contains 13 residues. With V trimmed by 6 bases and J by 4 bases, 4 bases remained unmatched. The CDR3 spells CASRDRAGTEAFF. DNA for the CDR3: TGTGCCAGCAGGGACAGGGCTGGCACTGAAGCTTTCTTT.

The J gene is TRBJ1-2, the V gene TRBV6-2 or TRBV6-3; the D is unclear. V was cut by 4 bases and J by 6 bases, with 15 bases left in between. The CDR3 runs 14 residues. Germline loops: CDR1 MNHEY, CDR2 SVGEGT. The DNA of the CDR3 is TGTGCCAGCAGTTCCAACTCTCCCCACCATGGCTACACCTTC. Translated, it gives CASSSNSPHHGYTF.

This clone was detected once. The V and J genes are TRBV10-3 and TRBJ1-5; maybe TRBD1 (6 bases). Germline lookup yields CDR1 ENHRY and CDR2 SYGVKD. The CDR3 has 14 amino acids. V was cut by 3 bases and J by 7 bases, with 13 bases left in between. DNA of the CDR3: TGTGCCATCAGTGACAGGGGTGAAGGACAGCCCCAGCATTTT. This codes for CAISDRGEGQPQHF.

The chain uses TRBV7-8 and TRBJ1-3; D uncertain. The V end lost 3 bases, the J end lost 2 bases, and 8 bases lay between the germline ends. Looked up from germline, CDR1 is SGHVS and CDR2 is FQNEAQ. CDR3 length equals 14 residues. The CDR3 here is CASSFGVAGNTIYF. The CDR3 DNA reads as TGTGCCAGCAGCTTCGGGGTAGCTGGAAACACCATATATTTT. Full variable domain (missing parts from reference TRBV7-8 and TRBJ1-3): GAGVSQSPRYKVAKRGQDVALRCDPISGHVSLFWYQQALGQGPEFLTYFQNEAQLDKSGLPSDRFFAERPEGSVSTLKIQRTQQEDSAVYLCASSFGVAGNTIYFGEGSWLTVV.

The rearrangement joins TRBV5-4 to TRBJ1-2; D is unresolved. Germline V gives CDR1 SGHNT, CDR2 YYREEE (reference sequence). The CDR3 consists of 11 residues. Deletions cut 3 bases from V and 4 bases from J, with 4 bases between. CDR3 region: CASSSVYGYTF. The CDR3 coding sequence is TGTGCCAGCAGCTCGGTCTATGGCTACACCTTC.

The CDR3 is CASSQSWGGSAPLHF. For the CDR3, the DNA is TGTGCCAGCAGCCAAAGCTGGGGGGGATCCGCACCCCTCCACTTT. The chain recombines TRBV13 with TRBJ1-6, with D perhaps matching TRBD1 (5 bases). Per germline, CDR1 PRHDT and CDR2 FYEKMQ (reference sequence). This CDR3 has 15 amino acids. V was shortened by 5 bases and J by 11 bases, with 19 bases between the two germline ends.

The genes are TRBV27 and TRBJ1-2; D gene unclear. Germline V gene lookup returns CDR1 MNHEY and CDR2 SMNVEV (reference sequence). The CDR3 has 13 residues. Trimming cost V 2 bases and J 2 bases, with 6 bases left between them. The CDR3 loop is CASSLAQNYGYTF. The CDR3, as DNA: TGTGCCAGCAGTTTAGCTCAGAACTATGGCTACACCTTC.

The chain is built from TRBV7-2 and TRBJ2-7; D may be TRBD1 (5 bases). The CDR3 is 15 amino acids. Germline CDR1 is SGHTA and CDR2 is FQGNSA. The ends were cut back, 3 bases at V and 3 bases at J, with 15 bases in the middle. The CDR3 DNA reads TGTGCCAGCAGCTTTTTTCAGGGATCCTACTACGAGCAGTACTTC. Translating gives CASSFFQGSYYEQYF.

J is TRBJ1-1 and V is TRBV18, with a weak D call TRBD1 (6 bases). V lost 6 bases and J lost 0, with 11 bases in between. This CDR3 is built from 14 residues. From germline, CDR1 is KGHSH and CDR2 LQKENI. The CDR3 here is CASSPDRMNTEAFF. In nucleotides, the CDR3 is TGTGCCAGCTCTCCGGACAGAATGAACACTGAAGCTTTCTTT.

This clone was found once. The V call is TRBV4-1, the J call TRBJ1-1, with D possibly matching TRBD1 (6 bases). The CDR3 runs 16 residues. Trimming cost V 1 base and J 0 bases, with 12 bases left between them. Germline-derived CDR1 and CDR2 are MGHRA and YSYEKL. The CDR3 sequence: CASSQGRGILNTEAFF. The CDR3 coding sequence is TGCGCCAGCAGCCAAGGTAGGGGGATTTTGAACACTGAAGCTTTCTTT.

V usage is TRBV4-3 and J usage is TRBJ1-3, with 7 bases fitting TRBD1. The J segment lost 7 bases and the V segment lost 0 bases, leaving 6 bases of the junction unmatched. Germline V lookup: CDR1 LGHNA, CDR2 YSLEER. There are 15 residues in the CDR3. CDR3 amino acids: CASSQETGQRNTIYF. The DNA for the CDR3 is TGCGCCAGCAGCCAAGAAACGGGACAGCGGAACACCATATATTTT.

This chain uses TRBV5-8 with TRBJ1-5; no firm D call. The CDR3 is made up of 15 amino acids. The V end was cut by 2 bases, the J end by 0 bases, with 9 bases between. Germline V CDR1 and CDR2: SGHTS, YDEGEE. CDR3 loop: CASSLREYSNQPQHF. The CDR3 nucleotides are TGTGCCAGCAGCTTAAGAGAGTATAGCAATCAGCCCCAGCATTTT.

Only a few counts were recorded for this clone. V usage is TRBV3-1 (or the pseudogene TRBV3-2) and J usage is TRBJ1-5; TRBD1 aligns across 7 bases. The CDR3 contains 14 residues. The germline gives CDR1 LGHDT, CDR2 YNNKEL (reference sequence). V dropped 4 bases and J dropped 6; count of bases not matched to a gene: 6. The CDR3, as DNA: TGTGCCAGCAGCCTTACAGGGGTTACTCAGCCCCAGCATTTT. This translates into CASSLTGVTQPQHF.

The genes are TRBV9 and TRBJ2-7; 13 bases line up with TRBD2. V was pared by 4 bases and J by 5 bases, with 9 bases of the junction left unmatched. The CDR3 spans 16 residues. Germline values: CDR1 SGDLS, CDR2 YYNGEE. DNA of the CDR3: TGTGCCAGCAGCCCGCGGGGACTAGCGGGATACGACGAGCAGTACTTC. Encoded protein: CASSPRGLAGYDEQYF.

The V and J genes are TRBV6-6 and TRBJ2-5; 14 bases are shared with TRBD2. With 7 bases clipped from V and 14 bases from J, the junction kept 15 bases outside the gene matches. This CDR3 region has 15 residues. Germline CDR1 MNHNY, CDR2 SVGAGI (reference sequence). Written as DNA, the CDR3 is TGTGCCAGCACCGGGAGGGGACTAGCGGGAGAGGCCCCTTACTTC. Protein product: CASTGRGLAGEAPYF.

The rearrangement uses TRBV5-4 and TRBJ2-7, with D possibly being TRBD1 (6 bases). The CDR3 totals 15 residues. Germline V gene data show CDR1 as SGHNT and CDR2 as YYREEE (reference sequence). V was cut by 0 bases and J by 4 bases, with 14 bases left in between. CDR3 DNA sequence: TGTGCCAGCAGCTTGGAAGGCCAGGGGATGTACGAGCAGTACTTC. Translating it yields CASSLEGQGMYEQYF.

The rearrangement links TRBV7-6 to TRBJ2-7; TRBD2 might be the D (6 bases). Deletions cut 0 bases from V and 4 bases from J, with 16 bases between. In germline, CDR1 is SGHVS, CDR2 FNYEAQ. The CDR3 is 16 amino acids. Written as DNA, the CDR3 is TGTGCCAGCAGCTTAGCGCTTGGAACGGGAGAGTACGAGCAGTACTTC. Protein product: CASSLALGTGEYEQYF.

CDR3 coding DNA: TGTGCCAGCTCACTAGGGCTACTCAGACTAGCGGGAGAGGACCAAGAGACCCAGTACTTC. This encodes CASSLGLLRLAGEDQETQYF. The V and J genes are TRBV18 and TRBJ2-5; 12 nucleotides align to TRBD2. The germline V gene has CDR1 KGHSH and CDR2 LQKENI. This CDR3 is built from 20 residues. The J segment lost 0 bases and the V segment lost 4 bases, leaving 15 bases of the junction unmatched.

This rearrangement joins TRBV24-1 to TRBJ2-3; TRBD2 aligns across 7 bases. Germline lookup yields CDR1 KGHDR and CDR2 SFDVKD. Trimming took 9 bases from V and 5 from J; bases not matched to a gene: 4. The CDR3 extends over 12 amino acids. Written as DNA, the CDR3 is TGTGCCACCGCGGGAGCGGGAGATACGCAGTATTTT. It codes for CATAGAGDTQYF.

This clone was detected once. The rearrangement links TRBV3-1 (or the pseudogene TRBV3-2) to TRBJ1-1; 8 nucleotides agree with TRBD1. V was clipped by 4 bases and J by 4 bases; unmatched bases: 5. CDR3 size: 14 residues. In germline, CDR1 is LGHDT, CDR2 YNNKEL (reference sequence). The DNA of the CDR3 is TGTGCCAGCAGCCGAACCAGGGGGCTCACTGAAGCTTTCTTT. Protein: CASSRTRGLTEAFF.

This rearrangement joins TRBV6-2 or TRBV6-3 to TRBJ1-1, with TRBD1 matching over 7 bases. The CDR3 has 14 amino acids. Trimming at V came to 5 bases and at J to 1 base, leaving 4 bases not matched to a gene. Germline-derived CDR1 and CDR2 are MNHEY and SVGEGT. The CDR3 bases are TGTGCCAGCAGTAAAGGGGGCTCGAACACTGAAGCTTTCTTT. As protein: CASSKGGSNTEAFF.

J is TRBJ1-6 and V is TRBV30; D not resolved. In germline, CDR1 is GTSNPN, CDR2 SVGIG (reference sequence). V was shortened by 0 bases and J by 8 bases, with 8 bases between the two germline ends. This CDR3 is built from 13 residues. CDR3 region: CAWSVEGYSPLHF. CDR3 DNA sequence: TGTGCCTGGAGTGTAGAGGGATATTCACCCCTCCACTTT.

The chain combines TRBV11-2 with TRBJ2-1, with TRBD2 identical over 13 bases. The length of the CDR3 is 14 residues. V was pared by 6 bases and J by 12 bases, with 8 bases of the junction left unmatched. Germline loops: CDR1 SGHAT, CDR2 FQNNGV. DNA of the CDR3: TGTGCCAGCAGACCCGGACTAGCGGGAGATCGGCAGTTCTTC. As protein: CASRPGLAGDRQFF.

This rearrangement joins TRBV19 to TRBJ2-6, with D possibly TRBD1 on 6 matching bases. Germline V gene sequence: CDR1 LNHDA, CDR2 SQIVND (reference sequence). CDR3 length equals 16 residues. V lost 6 bases, J lost 1 base, and 13 bases lay in between. The CDR3 DNA reads as TGTGCCAGTAGCGGGACATCCACTTCTGGGGCCAACGTCCTGACTTTC. Amino acids: CASSGTSTSGANVLTF.

The CDR3: CATSARGRRDTQYF. CDR3 sequence (DNA): TGTGCCACCAGTGCTCGGGGGAGAAGAGATACGCAGTATTTT. The gene calls are TRBV24-1 and TRBJ2-3; D is possibly TRBD2 (6 bases). V dropped 5 bases and J dropped 5 bases, with 13 bases sitting between them. The CDR3 is 14 residues long. Germline V gene lookup returns CDR1 KGHDR and CDR2 SFDVKD.

The V gene is TRBV28, the J gene TRBJ2-7; a weak D match, TRBD1 (5 bases). V lost 6 bases and J 3 bases, leaving 24 bases between the germline ends. This CDR3 region has 17 residues. The germline gives CDR1 MDHEN, CDR2 SYDVKM. CDR3 nucleotides: TGTGCCAGCAGGCCCCAGTGGAAGGGGCCGACGAACTACGAGCAGTACTTC. This encodes CASRPQWKGPTNYEQYF.